Presented here are 11 T cell receptor beta chains from one specimen sequenced in a study of blood T cell repertoires in COVID-19. Here immunoSEQ multiplex PCR was the method, and the copy in TCRdb shows in-frame clones only, minus some. The sample gives 70,000 to 95,000 clones, about 82% of which show up once; 20% to 30% is in the top ten. Sequenced material: peripheral blood. These receptors all come from a human donor in a cohort sampled during active COVID-19.

The rearrangement uses TRBV5-6 and TRBJ2-2; possibly TRBD1 for D (5 bases). This CDR3 spans 14 amino acids. Trimming cost V 0 bases and J 4 bases, with 7 bases left between them. Germline CDR1 reads SGHDT; CDR2 reads YYEEEE. CDR3 protein: CASSLVQGTGELFF. The CDR3 DNA reads TGTGCCAGCAGCTTGGTCCAGGGCACCGGGGAGCTGTTTTTT.

The chain employs TRBV28 and TRBJ2-7; 9 bases align to TRBD2. Germline V gives CDR1 MDHEN, CDR2 SYDVKM. The V and J ends lost 10 bases and 2 bases, in that order; junction bases with no gene match: 12. The CDR3 has 15 amino acids. The CDR3, as DNA: TGTGCCACCTCTCCCGCGGGGGGGCGAGCCTACGAGCAGTACTTC. Its protein product is CATSPAGGRAYEQYF.

V and J are TRBV5-4 and TRBJ1-1; tentative D call: TRBD1 (5 bases). CDR1 and CDR2 (germline): SGHNT, YYREEE (reference sequence). This CDR3 comprises 13 residues. V gave up 7 bases and J gave up 4 bases, with 14 bases separating them. The CDR3 sequence: CASPSRGGTEAFF. The CDR3 region has the DNA TGTGCCAGCCCCTCGCGGGGGGGCACTGAAGCTTTCTTT.

The chain combines TRBV9 with TRBJ2-5, with D uncertain. V lost 0 bases and J 0 bases, leaving 9 bases between the germline ends. Germline values: CDR1 SGDLS, CDR2 YYNGEE. CDR3 length: 15 amino acids. DNA of the CDR3: TGTGCCAGCAGCGTAGGTTCTACGTACCAAGAGACCCAGTACTTC. This translates into CASSVGSTYQETQYF.

The gene calls are TRBV9 and TRBJ1-6; 8 bases align to TRBD1. V lost 3 bases to trimming and J lost 7 bases; unmatched junction nucleotides: 6. Germline lookup yields CDR1 SGDLS and CDR2 YYNGEE. The CDR3 sequence is 15 residues long. CDR3 bases: TGTGCCAGCAGCGACCGGACAGGGAGGAATTCACCCCTCCACTTT. Amino acid sequence: CASSDRTGRNSPLHF. The whole variable domain, filled in from reference TRBV9 and TRBJ1-6, reads DSGVTQTPKHLITATGQRVTLRCSPRSGDLSVYWYQQSLDQGLQFLIQYYNGEERAKGNILERFSAQQFPDLHSELNLSSLELGDSALYFCASSDRTGRNSPLHFGNGTRLTVT.

This clone was counted a single time. The rearrangement joins TRBV4-3 to TRBJ1-2, with D maybe TRBD1 (5 bases). The CDR3 is 15 residues long. V gave up 0 bases and J gave up 6 bases, with 14 bases separating them. From germline, CDR1 is LGHNA and CDR2 YSLEER. This CDR3 is CASSQDGSRVNGYTF. The CDR3 DNA sequence: TGCGCCAGCAGCCAAGATGGGTCCAGGGTGAATGGCTACACCTTC.

The chain carries TRBV12-5 and TRBJ1-1; TRBD1 agrees at 10 bases. Germline CDR1 is LGHNT and CDR2 is FRNRAP. CDR3 length: 14 residues. Trimming removed 7 bases from V and 5 bases from J; junction bases left unmatched: 7. CDR3 residues: CASARQGAGTEAFF. DNA for the CDR3: TGTGCTAGTGCAAGACAGGGGGCTGGTACTGAAGCTTTCTTT.

The chain carries TRBV12-3 or TRBV12-4 and TRBJ1-2; 8 nucleotides match TRBD1. V lost 10 bases, J lost 8 bases, and 9 bases stayed unmatched. The CDR3 extends over 12 amino acids. The CDR3 region is CATGQGYLGYTF. Written as DNA, the CDR3 is TGTGCCACAGGACAGGGCTATTTGGGCTACACCTTC.

The chain carries TRBV6-5 and TRBJ2-3; D ambiguous. V gave up 6 bases and J gave up 1 base, with 8 bases separating them. This CDR3 region has 13 residues. Germline V gene data show CDR1 as MNHEY and CDR2 as SVGAGI. CDR3 DNA: TGTGCCAGCAGATTACGGGGCACAGATACGCAGTATTTT. It translates to CASRLRGTDTQYF.

This clone occurred many times. V usage is TRBV21-1 and J usage is TRBJ2-7; no check of the table's D call, TRBD1, against the DNA was made. TRBV21-1 is tagged as a pseudogene. The CDR3 is 16 residues long. DNA for the CDR3: TGTGCCAGCAGCACCCGGACAGGGTGGGTCTCCTACGAGCAGTACTTC. Protein product: CASSTRTGWVSYEQYF.

This chain uses TRBV9 with TRBJ2-7; D perhaps matches TRBD2 (6 bases). The CDR3 has 12 residues. The germline V gene encodes CDR1 SGDLS and CDR2 YYNGEE. Trimming removed 0 bases at V and 6 bases at J, with 7 bases between. The CDR3 DNA follows: TGTGCCAGCAGCGTAGAGGGAGGCGAGCAGTACTTC. This translates into CASSVEGGEQYF.